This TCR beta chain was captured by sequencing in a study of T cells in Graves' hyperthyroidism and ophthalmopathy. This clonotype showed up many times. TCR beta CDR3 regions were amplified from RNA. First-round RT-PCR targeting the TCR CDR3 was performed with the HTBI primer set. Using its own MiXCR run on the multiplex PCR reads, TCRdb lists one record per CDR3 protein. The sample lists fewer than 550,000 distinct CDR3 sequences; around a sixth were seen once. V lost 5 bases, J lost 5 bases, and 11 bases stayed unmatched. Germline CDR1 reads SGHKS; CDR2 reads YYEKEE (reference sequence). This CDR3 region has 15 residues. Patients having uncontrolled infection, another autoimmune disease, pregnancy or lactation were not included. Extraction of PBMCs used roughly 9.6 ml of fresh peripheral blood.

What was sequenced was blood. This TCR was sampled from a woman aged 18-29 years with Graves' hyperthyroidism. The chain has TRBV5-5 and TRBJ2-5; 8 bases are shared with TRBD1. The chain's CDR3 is CASRKNPGGGETQYF. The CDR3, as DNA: TGTGCCAGCAGAAAAAATCCAGGGGGCGGCGAGACCCAGTACTTC.